Each of the 15 T cell receptor beta chains below was sequenced from the same sample in a study of follicular helper T cells after annual influenza vaccination. Noted time point: 2015-2016 season, pre-vaccination. The data were produced by immunoSEQ multiplex PCR, yet TCRdb's version contains in-frame clones alone and is incomplete. The table includes around 6,500 clones, roughly 80% detected once. The sample was CXCR5- memory CD4+ T cells sorted from blood, taken on the day of influenza vaccination. The receptors stem from an adult who received the influenza vaccine.

This chain uses TRBV7-8 with TRBJ1-5, with D perhaps matching TRBD1 (6 bases). The CDR3 covers 16 residues. Germline loops: CDR1 SGHVS, CDR2 FQNEAQ. The V end lost 1 base, the J end lost 3 bases, and 13 bases lay between the germline ends. CDR3 nucleotide sequence: TGTGCCAGCAGCTTAGTACGGGGGGCCCTCAATCAGCCCCAGCATTTT. It encodes CASSLVRGALNQPQHF.

The chain carries TRBV7-9 and TRBJ2-6; D is undetermined. The ends were cut back, 3 bases at V and 0 bases at J, with 9 bases in the middle. The CDR3 spans 16 residues. Germline assignment: CDR1 SEHNR and CDR2 FQNEAQ (reference sequence). The CDR3 DNA sequence: TGTGCCAGCAGCTTCGACTCGAGCTCTGGGGCCAACGTCCTGACTTTC. It is translated as CASSFDSSSGANVLTF.

V gene TRBV6-5 combines with J gene TRBJ2-5; 13 bases map to TRBD2. V was pared by 6 bases and J by 3 bases, with 4 bases of the junction left unmatched. The CDR3 is 15 residues long. Germline CDR1 MNHEY, CDR2 SVGAGI. CDR3 DNA: TGTGCCAGCAGGTCGGGACTAGCGGGGAAAGAGACCCAGTACTTC. Its translation is CASRSGLAGKETQYF.

The chain has TRBV5-6 and TRBJ2-7, with D perhaps assigned TRBD1 or TRBD2 (5 bases each). Trimming shortened V by 5 bases and J by 0 bases, and 27 bases separated the two germline ends. The germline V gene encodes CDR1 SGHDT and CDR2 YYEEEE. This CDR3 region has 19 residues. CDR3 protein: CASRPIGDPGPHSSYEQYF. CDR3 nucleotides: TGTGCCAGCAGACCTATCGGGGACCCAGGCCCCCACAGCTCCTACGAGCAGTACTTC.

This CDR3 is CASSAGYQETQYF. The CDR3 nucleotides are TGCGCCAGCAGTGCCGGATATCAAGAGACCCAGTACTTC. The rearrangement joins TRBV5-1 to TRBJ2-5; D gene uncertain. V lost 5 bases, J lost 2 bases, and 10 bases lay in between. Looked up from germline, CDR1 is SGHRS and CDR2 is YFSETQ. The CDR3 extends over 13 amino acids. Using reference TRBV5-1 and TRBJ2-5 for the parts outside the CDR3, the full variable domain is KAGVTQTPRYLIKTRGQQVTLSCSPISGHRSVSWYQQTPGQGLQFLFEYFSETQRNKGNFPGRFSGRQFSNSRSEMNVSTLELGDSALYLCASSAGYQETQYFGPGTRLLVL.

The chain recombines TRBV18 with TRBJ2-7; the D gene could be TRBD1 or TRBD2 (5 bases each). Germline CDR1 is KGHSH and CDR2 is LQKENI. V was cut by 3 bases and J by 2 bases, with 14 bases left in between. The CDR3 contains 15 residues. CDR3 sequence reads: CASSPPSLGAYEQYF. CDR3 DNA: TGTGCCAGCTCACCCCCAAGTTTGGGGGCCTACGAGCAGTACTTC.

The rearrangement joins TRBV5-1 to TRBJ1-6, with 10 bases that match TRBD1. Trimming removed 5 bases from V and 9 bases from J; junction bases left unmatched: 8. In germline, CDR1 is SGHRS, CDR2 YFSETQ. CDR3 length equals 15 residues. CDR3 nucleotide sequence: TGCGCCAGCAGTTACGAAGGGACAGGGGTTTCACCCCTCCACTTT. Translating gives CASSYEGTGVSPLHF.

The chain has TRBV5-1 and TRBJ1-4, with 7 bases lining up with TRBD1. CDR1 SGHRS and CDR2 YFSETQ come from the germline V gene. J lost 2 bases, V lost 4 bases, and 8 bases had no gene match. This CDR3 is built from 16 residues. The CDR3 nucleotides read TGCGCCAGCAGCCGAGAGGGGGCGCTGACTAATGAAAAACTGTTTTTT. Translation gives CASSREGALTNEKLFF.

The chain has TRBV25-1 and TRBJ1-2; no reliable D call. CDR3 length: 14 amino acids. Trimming shortened V by 6 bases and J by 7 bases, and 18 bases separated the two germline ends. The V gene's germline CDR1 is MGHDK and CDR2 SYGVNS. Written as DNA, the CDR3 is TGTGCCAGCAGGGAAGTTGGAAGGACGGGTGGCTACACCTTC. Amino acid sequence: CASREVGRTGGYTF.

The chain links TRBV4-1 to TRBJ1-1; D may be TRBD1 (5 bases). The V and J ends lost 8 bases and 5 bases respectively, with 18 bases between them. This CDR3 region has 14 residues. The germline gives CDR1 MGHRA, CDR2 YSYEKL. Here the CDR3 DNA reads TGCGCCAGCCGCGCCGGGGGGTCAAGGACTGAAGCTTTCTTT. Protein product: CASRAGGSRTEAFF.

The table lists this clone with a few counts. V is TRBV21-1 and J is TRBJ1-6; TRBD1, the D gene given by the table, was not confirmed from the DNA. TRBV21-1 is a pseudogene segment. This CDR3 is built from 15 residues. The chain's CDR3 is CASSDSDRENSPLHF. CDR3 nucleotides: TGTGCCAGCAGCGACTCCGACAGGGAAAATTCACCCCTCCACTTT.

This clone is a singleton in its sample. The V call is TRBV19, the J call TRBJ1-1; 7 nucleotides align to TRBD1. Germline V lookup: CDR1 LNHDA, CDR2 SQIVND (reference sequence). V lost 4 bases, J lost 4 bases, and 12 bases stayed unmatched. There are 16 residues in the CDR3. The CDR3 bases are TGTGCCAGTAGTACGACAGGGAGGGAAGTTCGCACTGAAGCTTTCTTT. It translates to CASSTTGREVRTEAFF.

This sequence joins TRBV5-3 and TRBJ2-5; 11 nucleotides agree with TRBD2. TRBV5-3 is an open reading frame, and its role is uncertain. This CDR3 has 18 residues. The V segment lost 0 bases and the J segment 2 bases; nucleotides outside the gene matches: 9. The CDR3 protein is CARSLGASGGTPQETQYF. Written as DNA, the CDR3 is TGTGCCAGAAGCTTGGGGGCTAGCGGGGGGACCCCTCAAGAGACCCAGTACTTC.

The chain uses TRBV25-1 and TRBJ2-6; possible D gene TRBD1, 5 bases. CDR1 is MGHDK and CDR2 is SYGVNS in the germline V gene. With 4 bases removed from V and 2 bases from J, the gap between germline ends came to 12 bases. The CDR3 consists of 16 residues. CDR3 loop: CASSGKQGTGANVLTF. Here the CDR3 DNA reads TGTGCCAGCAGTGGGAAGCAGGGAACTGGGGCCAACGTCCTGACTTTC.

This clone was counted a few times. The rearrangement uses TRBV4-1 and TRBJ2-7, with TRBD1 identical over 7 bases. V shed 5 bases and J 2 bases; nucleotides not matched to a gene: 6. CDR1 and CDR2 from the germline V gene are MGHRA and YSYEKL. The CDR3 totals 14 residues. CDR3: CASSKTGLAYEQYF. DNA for the CDR3: TGCGCCAGCAGCAAGACAGGGTTGGCCTACGAGCAGTACTTC.